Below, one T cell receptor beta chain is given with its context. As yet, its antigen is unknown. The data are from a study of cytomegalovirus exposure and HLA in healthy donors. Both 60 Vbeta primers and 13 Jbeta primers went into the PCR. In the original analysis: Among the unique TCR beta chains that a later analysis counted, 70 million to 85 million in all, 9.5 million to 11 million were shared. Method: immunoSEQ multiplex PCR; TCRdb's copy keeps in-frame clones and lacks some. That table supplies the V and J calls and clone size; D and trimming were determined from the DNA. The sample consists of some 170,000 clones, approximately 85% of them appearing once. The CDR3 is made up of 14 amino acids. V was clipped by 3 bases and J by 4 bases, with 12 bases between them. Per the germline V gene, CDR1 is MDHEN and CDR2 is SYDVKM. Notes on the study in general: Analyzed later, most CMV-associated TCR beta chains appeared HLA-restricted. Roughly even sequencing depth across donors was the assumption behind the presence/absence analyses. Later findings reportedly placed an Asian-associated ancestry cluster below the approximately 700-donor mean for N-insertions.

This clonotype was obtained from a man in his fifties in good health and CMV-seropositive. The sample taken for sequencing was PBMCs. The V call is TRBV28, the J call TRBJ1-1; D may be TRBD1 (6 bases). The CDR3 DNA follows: TGTGCCAGCAGTTTCCCCTGGGGGCCCACTGAAGCTTTCTTT. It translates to CASSFPWGPTEAFF.